The clone carrying this T cell receptor beta chain was recorded a few times. The antigen remains undetermined. The CDR3 length is 15 residues. Trimming shortened V by 2 bases and J by 1 base, and 11 bases separated the two germline ends. This sample is part of a study of T-cell memory formation after mild COVID-19. Study-level findings and limits: Memory from before infection featured some responding clones, which suggests cross-reactive memory joined.

TCR alpha and TCR beta cDNA libraries carrying sample barcodes and UMIs were produced by 5'RACE using constant-segment primers. TCRdb called the 5' RACE reads again in MiXCR, with one record for every CDR3 protein. The top ten hold approximately 23% of the sample, which has under 300,000 distinct CDR3 sequences, 8% to 10% seen once. This chain connects TRBV12-3 or TRBV12-4 to TRBJ1-1; unclear D gene. The sequencing sample was made of PBMCs or a T cell subset sorted from them (not recorded which). The clonotype was recovered from a man younger than 35 who had mild COVID-19 (a few samples of this study predate the infection). Cell type and time point are not known. CDR3: CASSLMGFENTEAFF. In nucleotides, the CDR3 is TGTGCCAGCAGTTTAATGGGTTTCGAGAACACTGAAGCTTTCTTT.